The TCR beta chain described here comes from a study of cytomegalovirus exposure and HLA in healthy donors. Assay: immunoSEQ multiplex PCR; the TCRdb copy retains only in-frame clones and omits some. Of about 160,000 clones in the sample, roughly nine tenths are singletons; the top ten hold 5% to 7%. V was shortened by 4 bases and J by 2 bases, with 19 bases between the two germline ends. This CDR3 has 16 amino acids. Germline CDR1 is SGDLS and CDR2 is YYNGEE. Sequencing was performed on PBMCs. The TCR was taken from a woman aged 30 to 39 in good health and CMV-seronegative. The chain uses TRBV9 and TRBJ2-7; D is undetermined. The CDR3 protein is CASSPLRVLEAYEQYF. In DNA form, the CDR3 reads TGTGCCAGCAGCCCGCTCCGAGTCCTAGAAGCCTACGAGCAGTACTTC. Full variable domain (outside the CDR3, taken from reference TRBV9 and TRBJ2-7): DSGVTQTPKHLITATGQRVTLRCSPRSGDLSVYWYQQSLDQGLQFLIQYYNGEERAKGNILERFSAQQFPDLHSELNLSSLELGDSALYFCASSPLRVLEAYEQYFGPGTRLTVT.